The following is a T cell receptor (beta chain) sequence with its context. This clone's antigen is unknown. Within one base of it there is no much larger clone, and no base qualities were kept. Receptor amplification or capture employed the immunoSEQ multiplex PCR assay. A mixture of 60 forward primers for TCR Vbeta segments and 13 reverse primers for TCR Jbeta segments was used in the multiplex PCR. Amplification of the CDR3 region of rearranged TCR beta genes was performed with a multiplex PCR assay on genomic DNA. On the Illumina HiSeq System, the amplified TCR beta libraries were sequenced as 87-base-pair reads. Regarding the original processing steps: In a later analysis, tens of millions of unique TCR beta chains were counted across the roughly 670 repertoires, and around 10 million of these chains were shared by at least two donors. Raw reads were error-corrected and collapsed into unique sequences with a nearest-neighbor algorithm that merged closely related sequences to remove PCR and sequencing errors. Alignment of CDR3 sequences to IMGT reference sequences was used to assign V, D and J gene segments. For a sequence to be retained, a match of at least six nucleotides was required to both a V gene segment and a J gene segment. Rearrangements were called productive when the CDR3 lacked stop codons and stayed in frame with V and J; all others were non-productive. Following IMGT convention, CDR3 was defined as the stretch from the second conserved V-encoded cysteine up to the conserved J-encoded phenylalanine. Sequences without an unambiguous match to a single V gene segment were excluded from the earlier analysis of about 600 of the donors. An earlier analysis of over 450 of the donors classified V segments as functional when productive rearrangements were above 56.7% and as segregating when the standard deviation between donors was above 5%. To diagnose cytomegalovirus status from the catalog of TCR beta chain sequences, a statistical classification framework was built. A later analysis assigned V and J genes by comparing TCR nucleotide sequences with IMGT/GENE-DB human TR gene sequences. The TCRdist pipeline was used in a later analysis to assign CDR3 sequences and most-parsimonious VDJ recombination scenarios. In a later analysis, every TCR beta chain was defined by the combination of its CDR3 amino acid sequence and its V-gene family, and reads without a unique V-gene family were dropped. In a later analysis, around 650 highly shared, low-generation-probability nucleotide sequences were removed to address suspected cross-contamination and a sequencing artifact. For each public chain, a later analysis derived a clonal expansion index from normalized ranks of inferred template counts within each repertoire. In a later analysis, generation probabilities were computed using a VDJ recombination model fitted to out-of-frame rearrangements, and the results were checked against IGoR. In a later analysis, TCR-TCR, TCR-HLA and TCR-CMV co-occurrence was scored with hypergeometric tests, and a repertoire-size bias correction was applied to TCR pairs. False discovery rates were estimated in a later analysis by permuting HLA or CMV assignments 20 times. In a later analysis, co-occurring TCRs were grouped using DBSCAN, and TCRdist sequence similarity was added for clustering within HLA-allele-positive subsets. Repertoires with fewer than 30,000 or more than 120,000 public chains, plus five repertoires with anomalous nucleotide sharing, were excluded from co-occurrence clustering. Entries here come from immuneACCESS through TCRdb and include only in-frame sequences with V and J called. Some clones fail to appear in such tables; in the studies checked, an unresolved V gene covers under half of the shortfall, and the cause of the remainder is unknown. Clone size and V and J calls were adopted from that table, with D and trimming inferred from the DNA. For this sample there are about 140,000 clones; about four fifths appear just once. The ten largest clones represent about 2.2% of the sample.

At the junction V is shortened by 3 bases and J by 3 bases; bases outside the gene matches: 7. The germline V gene sets CDR1 to SGHRS and CDR2 to YFSETQ. From the cysteine through the phenylalanine, the CDR3 covers 15 amino acids. CDR3 DNA is the only sequence kept; it has 45 bases, read in frame from the first base. This entry comes from a study of cytomegalovirus exposure and HLA in healthy donors (dated by TCRdb to the late 2010s). Regarding the research as a whole: An earlier analysis of approximately 640 of the donors reported approximately 300 Gb of sequence data and 120 million or so unique TCR beta sequences from 150 million to 200 million T cells. The study aimed to test whether signatures of past pathogen exposure could be identified by cataloging public T cell receptors. A later genetic analysis took genome-wide SNP genotypes for 398 of the 666 donors and used that subset as a discovery cohort. In addition to the first cohort of 666 subjects, a separate validation cohort of 100 to 150 different subjects was used. Roughly five DR-DQ haplotypes were handled as single units for association and clustering, since linkage in the cohort was strong. In the later analysis, no new phenotypic data were used to find candidate immune exposures; instead, reliance was placed on TCR beta sequences and their occurrence across donors. Of the roughly 430 genotyped donors, 81% fell in the genetic ancestry cluster associated with self-reported Caucasian donors. In a later analysis, previously published TCR beta repertoires from 670 or so donors were re-analyzed and high-resolution HLA genotyping was added so that TCR occurrence patterns could be studied. Typing coverage differed by locus: A, B, C, DRB1 and DQB1 were typed in about 629-640 donors, DQA1 in 522, DPA1 in some 610, and DPB1 in roughly 450. Donor age, sex, ethnicity and CMV serostatus were compiled together with the repertoire data. The study combined high-throughput TCR immunosequencing, statistical association of individual TCRs with disease status, and machine learning to predict cytomegalovirus infection status. Every repertoire in the discovery cohort had been generated on one and the same sequencing platform. In an earlier analysis of about 590 of the donors, high-throughput TCR beta sequencing was used to judge whether each TCR beta V gene segment behaved as functional or pseudogenic. Roughly 300 gigabases of sequencing data and tens of millions of unique TCR sequences were included in an early release covering around 600 HLA-typed donors. Among 300 to 500 genotyped donors of the cohort, an average of roughly 230,000 unique TCR beta nucleotide sequences was sequenced per donor, of which about 20% were non-productive. Using immunosequencing, the study profiled T cell repertoires from around 670 subjects and related those repertoires to cytomegalovirus serostatus. HLA typing included class I and class II loci at four-digit resolution. Findings and caveats that apply to the study as a whole: Most TCR sequences were observed very rarely across donors, whereas some public TCRs were present in many individuals. Sequencing depth was assumed to be roughly uniform across donors in the presence/absence analyses, though that assumption may not hold. A further reported finding was that TCR beta sequences accurately predicted the HLA-A and HLA-B alleles for most subjects in the first cohort. Compared with the approximately 600-donor mean, donors in an Asian-associated ancestry cluster had fewer N-insertions in productive TCRs, according to a later genetic analysis. Immune exposure information for the cohort was limited to CMV serostatus. Because counts were too low, seventeen rarely observed V segments, including chromosome 9 orphons, were excluded from the earlier analysis of several hundred of the donors. Because the 87-base-pair reads could not distinguish some IMGT-functional V segments, including TRBV6-2 and TRBV6-3, those segments were excluded. In a later analysis, HLA-associated TCR beta chains showed more clonal expansion and lower generation probabilities than non-associated chains that were equally common. A few of the identified cytomegalovirus-associated TCR beta chains were confirmed in vitro to be specific for cytomegalovirus antigens. In a later analysis, TCR association rates were found to vary across HLA loci, with the most associated TCRs seen for DRB1 alleles and the fewest for HLA-C alleles. Most CMV-associated TCR beta chains appeared to be HLA-restricted in a later analysis, and the HLA associations seemed to be driven largely by CMV exposure. In this cohort, only TCR beta chains were sequenced, and detectable features were limited by the absence of alpha or paired-chain data. Strong co-occurrence of HLA alleles, especially DR and DQ, made assigning TCR associations to individual alleles difficult. The authors suggested that the approach could potentially be extended to other disease states and immunological phenotypes. A later genetic analysis associated a missense DCLRE1C variant with V-gene and J-gene trimming of TCR beta chains, and an independent cohort replicated the association. An earlier analysis of around 540 of the donors showed that most TCR beta V segments appeared in productive rearrangements either about 90% or about 30% of the time, which broadly matched IMGT annotations. The study listed 150 to 200 TCR beta chains as associated with cytomegalovirus. The classifier was reported to diagnose cytomegalovirus status with high specificity and sensitivity in both the original and validation cohorts. A later analysis associated about 18,000 TCR beta sequences with specific HLA alleles at a false discovery rate of 0.05. HLA typing was unavailable for some donors at each locus, so association tests used only the typed subset. In a later analysis, several top co-occurrence clusters were reported to appear linked to parvovirus B19, influenza, CMV and Epstein-Barr virus. A cluster of highly shared sequence variants was judged likely to be a technical artifact of the sequencing pipeline. Linkage disequilibrium might explain the correlated functional status among segregating V segments, but an unknown experimental factor could not be ruled out.

The cohort comprised 710 or so healthy bone marrow donors. Cohort members were all nominally healthy when sampled, although unrecorded immune exposures were likely present. The donor was CMV seropositive and was included in the group of some 290 seropositive cohort members. Every donor gave a peripheral blood sample, and the peripheral blood mononuclear cells from that sample were used for TCR beta sequencing. Genomic DNA extraction from the blood cell samples was performed with the Qiagen DNeasy Blood Extraction Kit. The chain is assembled from TRBV5-1 and TRBJ2-3, with 7 middle bases fitting TRBD1. Sequencing input: PBMCs. The clonotype originates from a young woman in good health and CMV-seropositive. The DNA sequence reads TGCGCCAGCAGCTCTTTACCGACAGGGACAGATACGCAGTATTTT. It codes for CASSSLPTGTDTQYF.